Following are 26 T cell receptor beta chains from one sample sequenced in a study of cytomegalovirus exposure and HLA in healthy donors. Sequenced by immunoSEQ multiplex PCR; TCRdb stores in-frame clones only, minus some. The table shows 60,000 to 65,000 clones, with 90% to 95% occurring only once. The sequencing input was PBMCs. Receptors were obtained from a woman aged 18-30 years in good health and CMV-seropositive.

The rearrangement joins TRBV5-1 to TRBJ1-3; TRBD1 agrees at 7 bases. V lost 8 bases to trimming and J lost 7 bases; unmatched junction nucleotides: 12. Germline V CDR1 and CDR2: SGHRS, YFSETQ. This CDR3 has 14 residues. The CDR3 spells CASSRWDRGNTIYF. CDR3 DNA: TGCGCCAGTAGCCGATGGGACAGAGGGAACACCATATATTTT.

The count of this clone is one. The chain is built from TRBV6-1 and TRBJ2-2; the match to TRBD2 covers 7 bases. The germline CDR1 and CDR2 sequences are MNHNS and SASEGT. The CDR3 spans 14 residues. Trimming cost V 8 bases and J 3 bases; bases outside gene matches: 6. The CDR3 region is CASRAGVDTGELFF. The CDR3 nucleotides are TGTGCCAGCCGGGCGGGAGTCGACACCGGGGAGCTGTTTTTT.

The CDR3 protein is CASSYSGGTNEKLFF. In DNA form, the CDR3 reads TGTGCCAGCAGTTACTCGGGGGGTACTAATGAAAAACTGTTTTTT. J is TRBJ1-4 and V is TRBV6-5; possible D gene TRBD1, 5 bases. The CDR3 sequence is 15 residues long. Deletions cut 0 bases from V and 2 bases from J, with 7 bases between. Germline CDR1 MNHEY, CDR2 SVGAGI.

This clone occurred a few times. The CDR3 DNA is TGTGCCAGCAGCGTTCAATCAGGGAATGGCTACACCTTC. This gives the protein CASSVQSGNGYTF. The J gene is TRBJ1-2, the V gene TRBV7-8, with D possibly TRBD1 on 5 matching bases. The CDR3 totals 13 residues. Germline lookup yields CDR1 SGHVS and CDR2 FQNEAQ. V lost 5 bases to trimming and J lost 6 bases, with 13 bases between them.

The chain is built from TRBV6-1 and TRBJ2-5; TRBD2 agrees at 9 bases. Germline CDR1 and CDR2: MNHNS and SASEGT. Trimming took 4 bases from V and 1 from J; bases not matched to a gene: 4. The CDR3 sequence is 15 residues long. CDR3 DNA: TGTGCCAGCAGTGTCCTAGCGGGAATCCAAGAGACCCAGTACTTC. Encoded protein: CASSVLAGIQETQYF.

CDR3 nucleotides: TGTGCCAGCAGCGTTGGAACCGGGACTAGCGGGATCTACGAGCAGTACTTC. It yields the protein CASSVGTGTSGIYEQYF. The V gene is TRBV9, the J gene TRBJ2-7; 13 bases fit TRBD2. This CDR3 contains 17 residues. J lost 3 bases, V lost 2 bases, and 8 bases had no gene match. The germline CDR1 and CDR2 sequences are SGDLS and YYNGEE.

The chain combines TRBV7-8 with TRBJ2-7, with TRBD1 matching over 7 bases. J gave up 2 bases and V 6 bases, and 7 bases lay outside the gene matches. This CDR3 spans 14 amino acids. Germline V gene sequence: CDR1 SGHVS, CDR2 FQNEAQ. The CDR3 loop is CASSYGTDTYEQYF. CDR3 DNA sequence: TGTGCCAGCAGTTACGGGACAGATACCTACGAGCAGTACTTC. Together with reference TRBV7-8 and TRBJ2-7, the CDR3 gives the full variable domain: GAGVSQSPRYKVAKRGQDVALRCDPISGHVSLFWYQQALGQGPEFLTYFQNEAQLDKSGLPSDRFFAERPEGSVSTLKIQRTQQEDSAVYLCASSYGTDTYEQYFGPGTRLTVT.

V and J are TRBV30 and TRBJ1-1; 7 bases agree with TRBD1. The CDR3 loop spans 14 amino acids. Germline lookup yields CDR1 GTSNPN and CDR2 SVGIG (reference sequence). V was clipped by 2 bases and J by 4 bases; unmatched bases: 7. CDR3: CAWSSAGGSTEAFF. CDR3 bases: TGTGCCTGGAGTTCAGCAGGGGGATCCACTGAAGCTTTCTTT.

This rearrangement joins TRBV7-9 to TRBJ2-3; 8 nucleotides match TRBD1. Per germline, CDR1 SEHNR and CDR2 FQNEAQ (reference sequence). V was clipped by 4 bases and J by 6 bases; unmatched bases: 6. This CDR3 region has 14 residues. CDR3 loop: CASSWSGGRDTQYF. CDR3 coding DNA: TGTGCCAGCAGCTGGTCAGGGGGCAGGGATACGCAGTATTTT.

This chain joins TRBV5-1 and TRBJ2-1, with 13 bases matching TRBD2. V gave up 0 bases and J gave up 7 bases; unmatched junction bases: 7. This CDR3 has 17 amino acids. Germline values: CDR1 SGHRS, CDR2 YFSETQ. CDR3 sequence (DNA): TGCGCCAGCAGCTTGGGGGCGCGACTAGCGGGAGGTAATGAGCAGTTCTTC. Protein product: CASSLGARLAGGNEQFF.

The chain carries TRBV1 and TRBJ2-1; TRBD2, the D gene given by the table, was not confirmed from the DNA. TRBV1 corresponds to a pseudogene. This CDR3 spans 22 amino acids. CDR3 loop: CTSSQDLGPPSGGGSSYNEQFF. The CDR3 region has the DNA TGCACCAGCAGCCAAGATCTTGGCCCCCCAAGCGGGGGGGGAAGCTCCTACAATGAGCAGTTCTTC.

The chain is built from TRBV25-1 and TRBJ2-1; D uncertain. CDR1 MGHDK and CDR2 SYGVNS come from the germline V gene. V lost 2 bases and J lost 8, with 7 bases in between. The CDR3 spans 12 residues. CDR3: CASSEPSDEQFF. The CDR3 nucleotides read TGTGCCAGCAGTGAACCCTCAGATGAGCAGTTCTTC. The full variable domain, in which reference TRBV25-1 and TRBJ2-1 provide the parts outside the CDR3, is EADIYQTPRYLVIGTGKKITLECSQTMGHDKMYWYQQDPGMELHLIHYSYGVNSTEKGDLSSESTVSRIRTEHFPLTLESARPSHTSQYLCASSEPSDEQFFGPGTRLTVL.

The V gene is TRBV29-1, the J gene TRBJ1-1; possibly TRBD1 for D (6 bases). Trimming pared 4 bases from V and 3 bases from J, leaving 12 bases between. CDR3 length: 13 residues. Per the germline V gene, CDR1 is SQVTM and CDR2 is ANQGSEA. The CDR3 coding sequence is TGCAGCGTTGCCCCCTACAGGGACACTGAAGCTTTCTTT. This codes for CSVAPYRDTEAFF.

The chain carries TRBV9 and TRBJ2-7; 7 nucleotides match TRBD2. The CDR3 length is 15 residues. Germline-derived CDR1 and CDR2 are SGDLS and YYNGEE. The V and J ends lost 0 bases and 4 bases, in that order; junction bases with no gene match: 7. The CDR3 protein is CASSVGTGRLYEQYF. The CDR3 DNA reads as TGTGCCAGCAGCGTAGGAACCGGGAGGTTATACGAGCAGTACTTC.

The V and J genes are TRBV5-1 and TRBJ2-3, with 13 bases that match TRBD2. There are 16 residues in the CDR3. Germline V gives CDR1 SGHRS, CDR2 YFSETQ. V was pared by 5 bases and J by 6 bases, with 9 bases of the junction left unmatched. DNA for the CDR3: TGCGCCAGCAGGACAACTAGCGGGGGGGCCGTTGATACGCAGTATTTT. It specifies CASRTTSGGAVDTQYF.

This chain links TRBV28 with TRBJ1-5; 8 bases map to TRBD1. The germline CDR1 and CDR2 sequences are MDHEN and SYDVKM. The CDR3 has 17 residues. V was pared by 6 bases and J by 2 bases, with 12 bases of the junction left unmatched. The CDR3 is CASRTGQGRIGNQPQHF. In DNA form, the CDR3 reads TGTGCCAGCAGGACCGGACAGGGTAGAATCGGCAATCAGCCCCAGCATTTT.

The CDR3 region has the DNA TGTGCCAGCAGCACCTCGCGGGAGTTTTACAATGAGCAGTTCTTC. Translating it yields CASSTSREFYNEQFF. The chain combines TRBV6-5 with TRBJ2-1; 7 bases align to TRBD2. Trimming cost V 6 bases and J 4 bases; bases outside gene matches: 9. CDR1 MNHEY and CDR2 SVGAGI come from the germline V gene. The CDR3 length is 15 residues.

J is TRBJ2-5 and V is TRBV5-4, with D tentatively TRBD1 (5 bases). Germline V gene sequence: CDR1 SGHNT, CDR2 YYREEE (reference sequence). Between the trimmed V and J ends, which lost 2 bases and 5 bases, there was a span of 13 bases. This CDR3 is 14 amino acids long. CDR3 protein: CASSFSQGSETQYF. In DNA form, the CDR3 reads TGTGCCAGCAGCTTCTCGCAGGGAAGCGAGACCCAGTACTTC.

The genes are TRBV28 and TRBJ1-5; the match to TRBD1 covers 7 bases. The CDR3 loop spans 14 amino acids. Germline-derived CDR1 and CDR2 are MDHEN and SYDVKM. V lost 6 bases and J lost 6; bases outside the gene matches: 8. The CDR3 is CASRKRGQVQPQHF. The CDR3 nucleotides are TGTGCCAGCAGGAAGAGGGGGCAGGTTCAGCCCCAGCATTTT.

V gene TRBV5-6 combines with J gene TRBJ1-4; perhaps TRBD1 as D (5 bases). Germline V gene data show CDR1 as SGHDT and CDR2 as YYEEEE. The V gene lost 2 bases and the J gene lost 9 bases, with 11 bases spanning the gap. The CDR3 totals 13 residues. CDR3 region: CASSFRVEKKLFF. In nucleotides, the CDR3 is TGTGCCAGCAGCTTCAGGGTAGAAAAAAAACTGTTTTTT.

This chain connects TRBV5-4 to TRBJ2-5, with a weak D call TRBD2 (6 bases). The CDR3 runs to 16 residues. The germline CDR1 and CDR2 sequences are SGHNT and YYREEE (reference sequence). V was clipped by 0 bases and J by 2 bases, with 14 bases between them. The CDR3 is CASSLDPGDLQETQYF. The CDR3 bases are TGTGCCAGCAGCTTGGATCCGGGGGATTTACAAGAGACCCAGTACTTC. The full variable domain, rest sourced from reference TRBV5-4 and TRBJ2-5, is ETGVTQSPTHLIKTRGQQVTLRCSSQSGHNTVSWYQQALGQGPQFIFQYYREEENGRGNFPPRFSGLQFPNYSSELNVNALELDDSALYLCASSLDPGDLQETQYFGPGTRLLVL.

The rearrangement uses TRBV2 and TRBJ1-3, with 7 bases that match TRBD1. Germline CDR1 and CDR2: SNHLY and FYNNEI. The CDR3 extends over 18 amino acids. J was trimmed by 1 base and V by 7 bases; bases with no gene match: 16. The chain's CDR3 is CASNWGQPLELSGNTIYF. CDR3 bases: TGTGCCAGCAACTGGGGACAGCCACTCGAACTATCTGGAAACACCATATATTTT.

The DNA for the CDR3 is TGCGCCAGCAGCTTGGGGACAGGGGGCACCTACGAGCAGTACTTC. Translated, it gives CASSLGTGGTYEQYF. V is TRBV5-1 and J is TRBJ2-7; 11 bases map to TRBD1. The V and J ends lost 0 bases and 2 bases, in that order; junction bases with no gene match: 1. The CDR3 extends over 15 amino acids. Germline V gene lookup returns CDR1 SGHRS and CDR2 YFSETQ.

The V gene is TRBV5-6, the J gene TRBJ1-5, with D tentatively TRBD1 (5 bases). The germline V and J ends were trimmed by 0 bases and 6 bases, with 13 bases remaining between them. In germline, CDR1 is SGHDT, CDR2 YYEEEE. This CDR3 has 15 residues. The CDR3 sequence: CASSLGLGEGQPQHF. Here the CDR3 DNA reads TGTGCCAGCAGCTTGGGGCTAGGGGAGGGTCAGCCCCAGCATTTT. Full variable domain (outside the CDR3, taken from reference TRBV5-6 and TRBJ1-5): DAGVTQSPTHLIKTRGQQVTLRCSPKSGHDTVSWYQQALGQGPQFIFQYYEEEERQRGNFPDRFSGHQFPNYSSELNVNALLLGDSALYLCASSLGLGEGQPQHFGDGTRLSIL.

The chain has TRBV19 and TRBJ2-1, with D maybe TRBD2 (6 bases). Germline CDR1 and CDR2: LNHDA and SQIVND (reference sequence). The CDR3 is 14 residues long. V was cut by 10 bases and J by 6 bases, with 19 bases left in between. Written as DNA, the CDR3 is TGTGCCACCCGCCGGGGACTGGGCCGCAATGAGCAGTTCTTC. Protein: CATRRGLGRNEQFF.

The chain recombines TRBV19 with TRBJ1-1, with D possibly matching TRBD1 (5 bases). In germline, CDR1 is LNHDA, CDR2 SQIVND (reference sequence). CDR3 size: 11 residues. V was clipped by 8 bases and J by 8 bases, with 12 bases between them. The DNA of the CDR3 is TGTGCCAGTCGTTGGGGCTCCGAAGCTTTCTTT. This gives the protein CASRWGSEAFF.